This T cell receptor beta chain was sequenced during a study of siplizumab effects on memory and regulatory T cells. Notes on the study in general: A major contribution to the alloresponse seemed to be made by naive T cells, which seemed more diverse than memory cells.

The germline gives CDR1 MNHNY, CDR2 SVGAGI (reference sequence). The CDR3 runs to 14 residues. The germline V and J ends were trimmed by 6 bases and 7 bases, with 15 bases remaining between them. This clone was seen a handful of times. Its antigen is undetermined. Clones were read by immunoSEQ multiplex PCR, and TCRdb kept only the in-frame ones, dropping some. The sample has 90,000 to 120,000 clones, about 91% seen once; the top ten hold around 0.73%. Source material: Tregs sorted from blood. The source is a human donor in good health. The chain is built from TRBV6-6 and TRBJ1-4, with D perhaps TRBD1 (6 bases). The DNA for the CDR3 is TGTGCCAGCAGGAGACAGGTTCTTGGTGAAAAACTGTTTTTT. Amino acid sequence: CASRRQVLGEKLFF.